These 7 T cell receptor beta chains were sequenced from one sample in a study of shared clonotypes between healthy human individuals. Libraries were prepared by immunoSEQ multiplex PCR; TCRdb keeps only in-frame clonotypes and omits some of them. Of roughly 680,000 clones in the sample, just under 75% were seen once. Sample: memory CD4+ T cells sorted from blood. Stated subset: CD45RA-negative fraction. All receptors derive from a woman between 25 and 40 years old in good health.

This clone was seen at least ten times. This chain uses TRBV7-9 with TRBJ1-6; 8 positions match TRBD1. Unmatched junction bases numbered 11, after V lost 6 bases and J lost 7 bases. Germline loops: CDR1 SEHNR, CDR2 FQNEAQ (reference sequence). The CDR3 length is 16 residues. CDR3 coding DNA: TGTGCCAGCAGGTCCGGTGGACAGGGTTGGAATTCACCCCTCCACTTT. Protein product: CASRSGGQGWNSPLHF.

This chain connects TRBV4-1 to TRBJ2-1; 16 nucleotides match TRBD2. CDR1 MGHRA and CDR2 YSYEKL come from the germline V gene. CDR3 size: 17 residues. V was clipped by 2 bases and J by 9 bases; unmatched bases: 7. CDR3 protein: CASSQMGLAGGFSEQFF. DNA for the CDR3: TGCGCCAGCAGCCAAATGGGACTAGCGGGAGGGTTTAGTGAGCAGTTCTTC.

This clone showed up just once. CDR3 in DNA: TGTGCCAGCTCACCACAGTCGGGGGAGTGGGAGACCCAGTACTTC. It specifies CASSPQSGEWETQYF. This sequence joins TRBV18 and TRBJ2-5; D might be TRBD2 (6 bases). Trimming removed 1 base at V and 5 bases at J, with 14 bases between. The CDR3 consists of 15 residues. The germline V gene encodes CDR1 KGHSH and CDR2 LQKENI.

The rearrangement uses TRBV15 and TRBJ1-4, with a weak D call TRBD1 (5 bases). This CDR3 has 14 amino acids. CDR1 and CDR2 (germline): LNHNV, YYDKDF (reference sequence). Between the trimmed V and J ends, which lost 4 bases and 4 bases, there was a span of 10 bases. The CDR3 bases are TGTGCCACCAGCATTGGAGACAGTAATGAAAAACTGTTTTTT. Translation gives CATSIGDSNEKLFF.

The rearrangement links TRBV19 to TRBJ2-5; TRBD1 matches 8 bases. The CDR3 runs to 16 residues. Per germline, CDR1 LNHDA and CDR2 SQIVND (reference sequence). J gave up 1 base and V 5 bases, and 9 bases lay outside the gene matches. The CDR3 loop is CASSARTGRIQETQYF. CDR3 sequence (DNA): TGTGCCAGTAGTGCGCGGACAGGGCGTATCCAAGAGACCCAGTACTTC.

Turning to this clone: A read error may be the cause here, since a much bigger clone is one base away. The CDR3 region is CASSPTTNEKLFF. The CDR3 coding sequence is TGTGCCAGCAGTCCGACAACTAATGAAAAACTGTTTTTT. The genes are TRBV28 and TRBJ1-4, with unresolved D. CDR1 and CDR2 from the germline V gene are MDHEN and SYDVKM. The CDR3 extends over 13 amino acids. Trimming cost V 5 bases and J 0 bases, with 4 bases left between them.

The genes are TRBV18 and TRBJ2-1, with D uncertain. The CDR3 is 15 amino acids. V lost 2 bases and J lost 4, with 12 bases in between. Germline V gene data show CDR1 as KGHSH and CDR2 as LQKENI. The CDR3 loop reads CASSPYSPQYNEQFF. CDR3 bases: TGTGCCAGCTCACCATACAGCCCCCAATACAATGAGCAGTTCTTC. The full variable domain, its missing parts supplied by reference TRBV18 and TRBJ2-1, is NAGVMQNPRHLVRRRGQEARLRCSPMKGHSHVYWYRQLPEEGLKFMVYLQKENIIDESGMPKERFSAEFPKEGPSILRIQQVVRGDSAAYFCASSPYSPQYNEQFFGPGTRLTVL.